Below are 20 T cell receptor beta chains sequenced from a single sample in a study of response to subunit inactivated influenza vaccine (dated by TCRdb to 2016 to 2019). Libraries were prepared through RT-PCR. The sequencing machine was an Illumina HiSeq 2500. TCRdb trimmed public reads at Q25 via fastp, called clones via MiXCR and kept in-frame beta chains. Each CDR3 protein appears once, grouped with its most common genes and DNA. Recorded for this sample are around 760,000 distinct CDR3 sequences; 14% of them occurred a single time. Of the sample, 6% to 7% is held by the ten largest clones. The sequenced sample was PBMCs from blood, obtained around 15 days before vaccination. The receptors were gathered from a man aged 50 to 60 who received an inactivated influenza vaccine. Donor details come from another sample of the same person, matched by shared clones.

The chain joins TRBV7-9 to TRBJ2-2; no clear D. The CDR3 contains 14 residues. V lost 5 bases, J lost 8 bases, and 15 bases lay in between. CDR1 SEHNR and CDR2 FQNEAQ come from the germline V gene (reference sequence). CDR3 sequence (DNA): TGTGCCAGCAGCACCTTGACGGTTCGTGGGGAGCTGTTTTTT. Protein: CASSTLTVRGELFF.

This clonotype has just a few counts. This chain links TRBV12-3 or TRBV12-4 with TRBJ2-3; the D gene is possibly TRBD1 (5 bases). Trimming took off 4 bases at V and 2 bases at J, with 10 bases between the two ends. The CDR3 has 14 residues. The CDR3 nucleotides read TGTGCCAGCAGTTGGGGCGGATACACAGATACGCAGTATTTT. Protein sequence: CASSWGGYTDTQYF.

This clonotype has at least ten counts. The CDR3 nucleotides read TGTGCCAGCAGTGGAAAGGACAGGGTCTCGAATGAGCAGTTCTTC. Translated: CASSGKDRVSNEQFF. V is TRBV2 and J is TRBJ2-1; 8 bases agree with TRBD1. CDR3 length equals 15 residues. The junction had 9 bases not matched to a gene; V was cut back by 4 bases and J by 7 bases. The germline V gene has CDR1 SNHLY and CDR2 FYNNEI.

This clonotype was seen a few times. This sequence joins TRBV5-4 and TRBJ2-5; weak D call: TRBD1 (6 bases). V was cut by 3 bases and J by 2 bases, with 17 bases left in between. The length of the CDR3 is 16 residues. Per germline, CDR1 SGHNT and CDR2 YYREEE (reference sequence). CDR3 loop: CASSYPTGSVQETQYF. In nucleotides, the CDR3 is TGTGCCAGCAGCTATCCGACAGGTTCGGTTCAAGAGACCCAGTACTTC.

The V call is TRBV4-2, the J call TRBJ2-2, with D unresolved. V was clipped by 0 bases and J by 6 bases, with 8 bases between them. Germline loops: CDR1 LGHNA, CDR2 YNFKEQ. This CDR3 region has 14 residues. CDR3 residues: CASSQELSPGELFF. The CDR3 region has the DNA TGTGCCAGCAGCCAAGAACTCTCCCCCGGGGAGCTGTTTTTT.

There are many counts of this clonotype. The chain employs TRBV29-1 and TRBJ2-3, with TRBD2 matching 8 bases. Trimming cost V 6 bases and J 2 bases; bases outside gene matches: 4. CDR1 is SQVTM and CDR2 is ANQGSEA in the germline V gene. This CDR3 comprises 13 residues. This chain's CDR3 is CSVLAGNTDTQYF. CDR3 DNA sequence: TGCAGCGTCTTAGCGGGGAACACAGATACGCAGTATTTT.

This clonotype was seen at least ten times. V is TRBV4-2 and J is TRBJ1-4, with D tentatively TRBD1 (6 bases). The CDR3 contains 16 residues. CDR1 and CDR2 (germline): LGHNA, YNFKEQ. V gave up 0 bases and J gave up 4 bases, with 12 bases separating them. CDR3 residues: CASSQEPWGRNEKLFF. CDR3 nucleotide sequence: TGTGCCAGCAGCCAAGAACCCTGGGGGCGTAATGAAAAACTGTTTTTT.

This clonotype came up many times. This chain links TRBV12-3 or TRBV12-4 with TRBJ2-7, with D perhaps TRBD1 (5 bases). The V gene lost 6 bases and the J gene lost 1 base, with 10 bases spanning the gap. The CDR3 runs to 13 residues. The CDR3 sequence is CASSPPGSYEQYF. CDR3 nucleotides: TGTGCCAGCAGCCCCCCAGGGTCCTACGAGCAGTACTTC.

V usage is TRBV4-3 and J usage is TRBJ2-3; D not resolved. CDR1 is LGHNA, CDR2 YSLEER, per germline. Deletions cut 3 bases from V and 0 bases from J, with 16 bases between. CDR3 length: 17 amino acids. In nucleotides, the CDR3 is TGCGCCAGCAGCCAGCCCTGGGCAGAAACTAGCACAGATACGCAGTATTTT. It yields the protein CASSQPWAETSTDTQYF.

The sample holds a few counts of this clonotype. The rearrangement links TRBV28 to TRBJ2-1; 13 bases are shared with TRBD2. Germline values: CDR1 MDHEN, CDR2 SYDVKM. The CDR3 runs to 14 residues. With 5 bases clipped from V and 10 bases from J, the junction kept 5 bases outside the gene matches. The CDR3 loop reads CASSIPGLAGEQFF. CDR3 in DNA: TGTGCCAGCAGTATACCGGGACTAGCGGGAGAGCAGTTCTTC.

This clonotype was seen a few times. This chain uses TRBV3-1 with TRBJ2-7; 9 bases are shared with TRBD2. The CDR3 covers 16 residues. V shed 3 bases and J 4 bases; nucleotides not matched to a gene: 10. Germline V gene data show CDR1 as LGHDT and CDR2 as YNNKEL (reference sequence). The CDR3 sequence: CASSHPSGIGGYEQYF. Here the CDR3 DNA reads TGTGCCAGCAGCCACCCTAGCGGGATAGGAGGGTACGAGCAGTACTTC.

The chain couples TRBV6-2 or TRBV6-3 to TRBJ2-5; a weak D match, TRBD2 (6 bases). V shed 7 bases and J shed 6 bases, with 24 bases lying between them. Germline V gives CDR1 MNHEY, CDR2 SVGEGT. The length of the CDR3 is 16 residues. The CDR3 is CASNSQPWRGEQTQYF. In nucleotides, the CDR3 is TGTGCCAGCAATAGTCAACCCTGGCGGGGCGAACAGACCCAGTACTTC.

CDR3 loop: CSARDWRAPTDTQYF. CDR3 nucleotide sequence: TGCAGTGCTAGAGATTGGCGGGCACCCACAGATACGCAGTATTTT. V usage is TRBV20-1 and J usage is TRBJ2-3, with a tentative D call TRBD2 (5 bases). CDR1 is DFQATT, CDR2 SNEGSKA, per germline (reference sequence). V lost 0 bases to trimming and J lost 2 bases, with 12 bases between them. This CDR3 spans 15 amino acids.

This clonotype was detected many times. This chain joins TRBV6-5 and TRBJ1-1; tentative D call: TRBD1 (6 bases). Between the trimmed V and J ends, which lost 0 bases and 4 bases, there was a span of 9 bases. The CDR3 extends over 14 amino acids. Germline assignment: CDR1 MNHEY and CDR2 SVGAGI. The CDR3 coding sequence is TGTGCCAGCAGTTACTCACCAGGGGTCACTGAAGCTTTCTTT. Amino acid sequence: CASSYSPGVTEAFF.

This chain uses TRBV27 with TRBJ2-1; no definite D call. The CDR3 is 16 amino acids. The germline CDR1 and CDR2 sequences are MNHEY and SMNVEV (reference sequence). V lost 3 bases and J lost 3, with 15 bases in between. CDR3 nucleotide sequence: TGTGCCAGCAGTTTGTCCGGGCAACCTAGCTACAATGAGCAGTTCTTC. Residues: CASSLSGQPSYNEQFF.

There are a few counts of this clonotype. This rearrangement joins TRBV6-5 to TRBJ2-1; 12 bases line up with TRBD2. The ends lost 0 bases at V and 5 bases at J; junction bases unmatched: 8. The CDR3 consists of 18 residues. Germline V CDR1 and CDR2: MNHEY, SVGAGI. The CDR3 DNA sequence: TGTGCCAGCAGTTACTCGTTACTAGCGGGAGGAAGGGACAATGAGCAGTTCTTC. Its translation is CASSYSLLAGGRDNEQFF.

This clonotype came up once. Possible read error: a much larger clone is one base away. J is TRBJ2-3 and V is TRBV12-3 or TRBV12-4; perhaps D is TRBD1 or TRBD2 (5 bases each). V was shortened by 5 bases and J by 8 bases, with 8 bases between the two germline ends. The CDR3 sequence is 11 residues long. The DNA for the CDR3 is TGTGCCAGCAGTAAGGGGAGTACGCAGTATTTT. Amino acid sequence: CASSKGSTQYF.

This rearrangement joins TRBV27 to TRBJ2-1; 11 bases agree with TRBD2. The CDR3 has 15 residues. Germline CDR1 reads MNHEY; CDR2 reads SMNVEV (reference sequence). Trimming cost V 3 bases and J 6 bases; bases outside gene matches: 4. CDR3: CASSFALAGVNEQFF. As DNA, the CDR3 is TGTGCCAGCAGTTTCGCACTAGCGGGAGTCAATGAGCAGTTCTTC.

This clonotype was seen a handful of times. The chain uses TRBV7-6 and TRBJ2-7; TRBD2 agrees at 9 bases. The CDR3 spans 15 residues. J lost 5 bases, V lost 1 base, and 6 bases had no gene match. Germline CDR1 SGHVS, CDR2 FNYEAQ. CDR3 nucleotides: TGTGCCAGCAGCTTAGTAGCGGGAGATCCCCACGAGCAGTACTTC. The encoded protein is CASSLVAGDPHEQYF.

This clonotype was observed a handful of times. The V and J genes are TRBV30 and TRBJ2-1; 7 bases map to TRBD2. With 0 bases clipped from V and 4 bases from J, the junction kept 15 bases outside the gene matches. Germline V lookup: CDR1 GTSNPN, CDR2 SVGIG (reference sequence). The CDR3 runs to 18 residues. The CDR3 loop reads CAWSVRVGLLAVYNEQFF. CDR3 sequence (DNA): TGTGCCTGGAGTGTACGAGTAGGGTTGCTAGCGGTATACAATGAGCAGTTCTTC.